This T cell receptor beta chain was identified in a study of CD8 T cells in ankylosing spondylitis. Study-wide results and caveats: Reported data indicate significant enrichment of disease-linked clones within matched ankylosing spondylitis synovial fluid.

Turning to this clonotype: Antigen: not known.

The authors made TCR beta libraries by quantitative 5'-RACE with molecular barcodes. TCRdb reprocessed the 5' RACE reads via MiXCR and lists one record per CDR3 protein. The sample shows about 300,000 distinct CDR3 sequences, 20% of them seen only once. Source material: blood, either unsorted or a sorted T cell fraction (not recorded which). This receptor was obtained from a female donor with ankylosing spondylitis or in good health (not recorded which).

DNA for the CDR3: TGTGCCAGCAGTGAATGGAGTAGCGGGAGCAGTGGGAAAAGAAGCTCCTACAATGAGCAGTTCTTC. It yields the protein CASSEWSSGSSGKRSSYNEQFF. The V gene is TRBV6-4, the J gene TRBJ2-1; 9 nucleotides agree with TRBD2. V gave up 3 bases and J gave up 0 bases; unmatched junction bases: 21. The CDR3 has 22 amino acids. CDR1 and CDR2 (germline): MRHNA, SNTAGT.